This TCR beta chain is from a study of CD8+ T cells in alopecia areata (dated by TCRdb to between 2018 and 2020). About the study as a whole: The treated patients took part in an open-label pilot trial in which moderate-to-severe alopecia areata was treated with oral tofacitinib at 5 to 10 mg twice daily. Patients stayed on tofacitinib for 6 to 18 months and then had 6 months of follow-up off drug so that delayed response and recurrence could be assessed. immunoSEQ multiplex PCR using 35 Vbeta forward primers and 13 Jbeta reverse primers was used to amplify TCRbeta CDR3 regions. Clonality in the scalp was compared among normal scalp (n=4), patchy alopecia areata scalp (n=8), and alopecia totalis/universalis scalp (n=8). The study used high-throughput TCRbeta sequencing to examine T cell clonal expansion in alopecia areata, in both the C3H/HeJ mouse model and human patients. The RNA source kit depended on sample type: the PAXgene miRNA kit for fixed scalp, the miRNeasy kit for PBMCs, and the RNeasy kit for mouse skin. Human TCRbeta sequencing covered scalp tissue and sorted CD4+ and CD8+ peripheral blood T cells from patchy and totalis/universalis alopecia areata patients and healthy controls. Patients on tofacitinib were biopsied at baseline and after 4 and 24 weeks of treatment, and several of the patients also had a later scalp biopsy. Points the paper makes about the study in general: Compared with mice, TCR sequences shared between patients were less clear, possibly partly because of HLA diversity across the patient population. Higher clonality and more expanded CD8+ clones were observed in lesional scalp than in normal scalp, particularly in alopecia totalis/universalis, a finding suggestive of antigenic drive. Unlike mouse skin, which is dominated by gammadelta T cells, normal human skin has resident alphabeta T cells that are also sequenced, and this complicates analysis of the scalp TCR repertoire.

Comment on this clone: Its target antigen remains unknown. Per-nucleotide qualities are absent, and no much larger clonotype sits a single base away.

Taken with the paper, the label for time point translates to: baseline before oral tofacitinib. Lesional scalp punch biopsies and peripheral blood were obtained from alopecia areata patients. PBMCs were isolated by density centrifugation and stained for CD3, CD4 and CD8, after which CD4+ and CD8+ T cells were sorted on a FACSAria. The library was built by means of the immunoSEQ multiplex PCR assay. For TCR sequencing, RNA was extracted from every sample and reverse transcribed into cDNA to serve as template. First-strand cDNA was synthesized with SuperScript III using a 2:1 mix of oligo-dT and random hexamers. A synthetic immune receptor repertoire was used to gauge amplification bias, and whatever bias remained was removed computationally. In the source study's methods: Raw reads were preprocessed to remove errors, and CDR3 was defined by IMGT conventions from the conserved cysteine to phenylalanine. Clonality was calculated as 1 minus Shannon entropy normalized by log2 of the number of productive unique TCRs. Whether scalp clones were CD4 or CD8 was inferred by matching scalp TCRbeta sequences against CD4 and CD8 repertoires sorted from blood. This is the immuneACCESS table as TCRdb keeps it, with only in-frame sequences that have V and J called. A part of the clones is gone; compared with another copy, unresolved V genes explain less than half, and the rest is unexplained. The D gene and trimming were derived from the DNA, and the V and J assignments and clone size from that table. This sample has under 300,000 clones in its table, and about 68% of those were observed once. Jointly, the top ten make up around 1.2% of the sample.

V loses 4 bases, J loses 3 bases, and the germline ends lie 17 bases apart. The CDR3 measures 15 amino acids from cysteine to phenylalanine. The only DNA kept is the CDR3, 45 bases in frame from the first base. CDR1 and CDR2 were assigned from the germline V gene (reference sequence) as GTSNPN and SVGIG. The sample consisted of CD4+ T cells sorted from blood, taken at week 0. The clonotype comes from a human donor with alopecia areata. Recombination connected TRBV30 to TRBJ2-3; D gene: possibly TRBD1, on 6 matching bases. CDR3 region: CAWTRTAGRTDTQYF. The sequenced DNA is TGTGCCTGGACCCGGACAGCCGGCCGGACAGATACGCAGTATTTT.